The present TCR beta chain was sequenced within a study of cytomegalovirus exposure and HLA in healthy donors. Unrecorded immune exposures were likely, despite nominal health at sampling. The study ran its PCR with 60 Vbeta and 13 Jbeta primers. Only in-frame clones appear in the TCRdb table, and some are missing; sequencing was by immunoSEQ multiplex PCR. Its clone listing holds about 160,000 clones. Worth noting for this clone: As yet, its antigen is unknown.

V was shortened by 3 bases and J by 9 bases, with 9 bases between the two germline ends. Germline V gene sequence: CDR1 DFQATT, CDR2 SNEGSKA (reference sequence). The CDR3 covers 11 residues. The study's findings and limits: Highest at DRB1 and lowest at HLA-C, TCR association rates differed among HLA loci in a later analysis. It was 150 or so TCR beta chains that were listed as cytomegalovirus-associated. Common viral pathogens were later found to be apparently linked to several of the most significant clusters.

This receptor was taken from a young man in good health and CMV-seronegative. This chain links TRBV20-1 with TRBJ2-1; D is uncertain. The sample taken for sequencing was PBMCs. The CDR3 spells CSASDAVEQFF. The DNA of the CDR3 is TGCAGTGCTAGCGACGCGGTTGAGCAGTTCTTC.